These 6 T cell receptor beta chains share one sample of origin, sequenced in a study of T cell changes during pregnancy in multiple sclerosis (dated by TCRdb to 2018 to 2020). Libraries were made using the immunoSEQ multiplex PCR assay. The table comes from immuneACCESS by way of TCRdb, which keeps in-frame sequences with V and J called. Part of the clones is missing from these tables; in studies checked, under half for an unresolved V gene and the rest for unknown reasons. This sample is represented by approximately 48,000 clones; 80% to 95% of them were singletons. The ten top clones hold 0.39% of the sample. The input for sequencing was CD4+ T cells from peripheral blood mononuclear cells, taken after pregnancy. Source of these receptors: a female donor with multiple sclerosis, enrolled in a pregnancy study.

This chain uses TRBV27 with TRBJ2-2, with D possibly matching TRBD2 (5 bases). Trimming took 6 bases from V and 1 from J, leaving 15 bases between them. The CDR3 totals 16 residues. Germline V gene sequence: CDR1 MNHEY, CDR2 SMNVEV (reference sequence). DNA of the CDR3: TGTGCCAGCAGCCTTCAAGGGAGTCGGAACACCGGGGAGCTGTTTTTT. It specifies CASSLQGSRNTGELFF.

This chain's CDR3 is CASTPGQHTEAFF. The CDR3 nucleotides read TGTGCCAGCACCCCGGGACAGCACACTGAAGCTTTCTTT. The chain is built from TRBV6-6 and TRBJ1-1, with TRBD1 identical over 7 bases. Germline V CDR1 and CDR2: MNHNY, SVGAGI (reference sequence). This CDR3 is 13 amino acids long. V trimming: 7 bases; J trimming: 3 bases; junction bases outside the gene matches: 5.

The CDR3 DNA follows: TGTGCCAGCTTAAAGACTAGCGGGAGCATCGGGGAGCTGTTTTTT. Its protein product is CASLKTSGSIGELFF. The rearrangement uses TRBV5-8 and TRBJ2-2, with TRBD2 matching over 12 bases. After removal of 7 bases from V and 7 bases from J, the junction contained 8 bases not matched to a gene. CDR3 length equals 15 residues. Germline-derived CDR1 and CDR2 are SGHTS and YDEGEE.

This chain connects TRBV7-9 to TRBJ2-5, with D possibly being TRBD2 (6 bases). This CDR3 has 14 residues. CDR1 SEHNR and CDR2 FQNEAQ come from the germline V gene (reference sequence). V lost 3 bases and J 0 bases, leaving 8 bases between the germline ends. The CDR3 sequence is CASSLGDYQETQYF. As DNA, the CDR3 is TGTGCCAGCAGCTTGGGGGACTACCAAGAGACCCAGTACTTC.

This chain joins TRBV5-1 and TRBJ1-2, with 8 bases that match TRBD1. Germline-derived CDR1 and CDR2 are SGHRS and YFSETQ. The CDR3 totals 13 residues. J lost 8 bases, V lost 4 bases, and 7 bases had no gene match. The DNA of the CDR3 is TGCGCCAGCAGCGTGGGGACAGGCGGGGGCTACACCTTC. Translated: CASSVGTGGGYTF.

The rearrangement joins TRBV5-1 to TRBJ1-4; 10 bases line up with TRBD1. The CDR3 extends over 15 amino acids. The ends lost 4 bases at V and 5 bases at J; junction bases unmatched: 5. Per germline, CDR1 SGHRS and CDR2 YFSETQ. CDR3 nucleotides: TGCGCCAGCAGCCTGTCGGGACAGGGGAATGAAAAACTGTTTTTT. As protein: CASSLSGQGNEKLFF. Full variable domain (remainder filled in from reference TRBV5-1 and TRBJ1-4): KAGVTQTPRYLIKTRGQQVTLSCSPISGHRSVSWYQQTPGQGLQFLFEYFSETQRNKGNFPGRFSGRQFSNSRSEMNVSTLELGDSALYLCASSLSGQGNEKLFFGSGTQLSVL.